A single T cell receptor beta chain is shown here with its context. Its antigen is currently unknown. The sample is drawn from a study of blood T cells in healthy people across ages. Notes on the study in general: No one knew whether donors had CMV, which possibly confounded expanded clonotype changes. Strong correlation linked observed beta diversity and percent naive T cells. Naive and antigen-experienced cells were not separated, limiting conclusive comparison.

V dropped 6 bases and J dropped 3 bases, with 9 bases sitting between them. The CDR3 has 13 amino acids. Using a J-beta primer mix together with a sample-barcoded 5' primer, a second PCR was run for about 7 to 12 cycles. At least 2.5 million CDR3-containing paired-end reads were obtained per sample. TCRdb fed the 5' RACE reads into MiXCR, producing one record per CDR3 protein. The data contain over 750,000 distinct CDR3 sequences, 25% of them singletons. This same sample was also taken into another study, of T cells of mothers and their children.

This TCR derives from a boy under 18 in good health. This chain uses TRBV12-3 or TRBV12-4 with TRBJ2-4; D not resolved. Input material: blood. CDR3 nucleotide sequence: TGTGCCAGCAGCTCCGGAAGCAAAAACATTCAGTACTTC. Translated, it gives CASSSGSKNIQYF.